The clone carrying this T cell receptor beta chain was observed a handful of times. The data were taken from a study of early T cells in non-severe SARS-CoV-2 infection. TCRdb re-derived calls from the 5' RACE reads in MiXCR, one entry per CDR3 protein. This table has 40,000 to 60,000 distinct CDR3 sequences, 3.5% to 5% appearing once. Trimming stripped 5 bases from V and 2 bases from J, with 9 bases between. Germline assignment: CDR1 DFQATT and CDR2 SNEGSKA (reference sequence). CDR3 size: 13 residues. The sequence derives from an adult who was a healthcare worker with PCR-confirmed SARS-CoV-2 infection or an uninfected control (not recorded which). The sequencing sample was made of whole blood. This sequence joins TRBV20-1 and TRBJ1-4; D perhaps matches TRBD1 (5 bases). CDR3 coding DNA: TGCAGTGCTCCCGGGACGACTAATGAAAAACTGTTTTTT. It yields the protein CSAPGTTNEKLFF.